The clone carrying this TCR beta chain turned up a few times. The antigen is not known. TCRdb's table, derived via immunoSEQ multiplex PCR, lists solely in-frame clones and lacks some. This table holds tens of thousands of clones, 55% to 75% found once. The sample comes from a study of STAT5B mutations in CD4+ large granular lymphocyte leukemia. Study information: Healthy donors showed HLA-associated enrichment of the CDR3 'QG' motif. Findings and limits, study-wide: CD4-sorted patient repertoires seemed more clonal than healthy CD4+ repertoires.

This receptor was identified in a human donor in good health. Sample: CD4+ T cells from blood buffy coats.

CDR3 DNA sequence: TGTGCCAGCAGCTCACAGGGGGCTCGGACTGAAGCTTTCTTT. Translated, it gives CASSSQGARTEAFF. The V gene is TRBV7-2, the J gene TRBJ1-1, with 9 positions matching TRBD1. The CDR3 has 14 residues. The V segment lost 4 bases and the J segment 5 bases; nucleotides outside the gene matches: 5. In germline, CDR1 is SGHTA, CDR2 FQGNSA.